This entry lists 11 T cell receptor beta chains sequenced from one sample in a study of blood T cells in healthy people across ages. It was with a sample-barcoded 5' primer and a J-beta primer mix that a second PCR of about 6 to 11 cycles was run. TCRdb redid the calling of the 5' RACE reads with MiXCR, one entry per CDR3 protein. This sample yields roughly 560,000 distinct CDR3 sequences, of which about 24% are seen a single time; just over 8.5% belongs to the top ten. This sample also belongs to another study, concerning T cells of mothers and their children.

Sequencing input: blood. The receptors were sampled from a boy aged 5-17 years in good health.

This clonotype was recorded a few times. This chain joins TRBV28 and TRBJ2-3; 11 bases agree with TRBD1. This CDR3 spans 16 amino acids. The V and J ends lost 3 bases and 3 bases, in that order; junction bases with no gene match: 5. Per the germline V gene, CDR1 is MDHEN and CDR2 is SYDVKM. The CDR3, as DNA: TGTGCCAGCAGTTTCTCCGGGACAGGGGGGACAGATACGCAGTATTTT. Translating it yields CASSFSGTGGTDTQYF.

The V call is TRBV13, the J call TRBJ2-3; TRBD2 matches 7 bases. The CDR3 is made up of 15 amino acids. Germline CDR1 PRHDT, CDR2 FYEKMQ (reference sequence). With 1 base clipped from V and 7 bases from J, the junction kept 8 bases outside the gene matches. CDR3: CASSLVSGKVNTQYF. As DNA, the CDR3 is TGTGCCAGCAGCTTAGTGAGCGGGAAGGTTAATACGCAGTATTTT.

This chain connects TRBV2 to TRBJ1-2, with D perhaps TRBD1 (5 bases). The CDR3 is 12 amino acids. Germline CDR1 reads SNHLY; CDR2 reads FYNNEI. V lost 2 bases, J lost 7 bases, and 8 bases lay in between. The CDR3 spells CASSENRSGYTF. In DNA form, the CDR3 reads TGTGCCAGCAGTGAAAACAGGTCTGGCTACACCTTC. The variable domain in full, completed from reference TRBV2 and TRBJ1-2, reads EPEVTQTPSHQVTQMGQEVILRCVPISNHLYFYWYRQILGQKVEFLVSFYNNEISEKSEIFDDQFSVERPDGSNFTLKIRSTKLEDSAMYFCASSENRSGYTFGSGTRLTVV.

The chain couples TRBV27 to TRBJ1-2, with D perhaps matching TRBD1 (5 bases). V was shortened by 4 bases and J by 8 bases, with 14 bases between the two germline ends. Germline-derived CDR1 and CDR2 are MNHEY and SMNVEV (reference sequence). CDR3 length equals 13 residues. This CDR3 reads CASSSAWGDGYTF. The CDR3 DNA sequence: TGTGCCAGCAGTTCCGCGTGGGGGGACGGCTACACCTTC.

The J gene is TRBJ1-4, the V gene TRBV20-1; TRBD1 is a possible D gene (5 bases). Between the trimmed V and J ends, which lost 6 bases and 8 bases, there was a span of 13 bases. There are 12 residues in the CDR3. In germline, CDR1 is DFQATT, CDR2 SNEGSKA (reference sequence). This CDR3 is CSAAREGEKLFF. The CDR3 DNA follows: TGCAGTGCCGCCCGTGAGGGGGAAAAACTGTTTTTT.

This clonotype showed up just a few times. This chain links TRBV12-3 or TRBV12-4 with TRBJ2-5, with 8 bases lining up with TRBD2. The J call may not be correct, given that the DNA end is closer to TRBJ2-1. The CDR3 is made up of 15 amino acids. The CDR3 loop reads CASSLGSGGAGEQFF. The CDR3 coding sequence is TGTGCCAGCAGTTTGGGTTCCGGGGGGGCAGGTGAGCAGTTCTTC.

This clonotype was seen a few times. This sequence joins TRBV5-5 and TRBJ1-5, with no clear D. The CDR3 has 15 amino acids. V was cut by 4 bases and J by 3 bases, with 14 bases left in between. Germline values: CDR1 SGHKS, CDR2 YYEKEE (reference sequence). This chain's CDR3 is CASSRTGEANQPQHF. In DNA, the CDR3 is TGTGCCAGCAGCAGGACCGGGGAGGCCAATCAGCCCCAGCATTTT. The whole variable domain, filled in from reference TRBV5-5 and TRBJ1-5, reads DAGVTQSPTHLIKTRGQQVTLRCSPISGHKSVSWYQQVLGQGPQFIFQYYEKEERGRGNFPDRFSARQFPNYSSELNVNALLLGDSALYLCASSRTGEANQPQHFGDGTRLSIL.

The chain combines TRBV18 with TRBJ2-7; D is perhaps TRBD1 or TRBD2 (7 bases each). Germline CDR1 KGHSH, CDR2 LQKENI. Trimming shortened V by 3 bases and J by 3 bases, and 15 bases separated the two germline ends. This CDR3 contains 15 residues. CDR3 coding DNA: TGTGCCAGCTCACCTTCGGGGAGGGGGCACTACGAGCAGTACTTC. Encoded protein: CASSPSGRGHYEQYF.

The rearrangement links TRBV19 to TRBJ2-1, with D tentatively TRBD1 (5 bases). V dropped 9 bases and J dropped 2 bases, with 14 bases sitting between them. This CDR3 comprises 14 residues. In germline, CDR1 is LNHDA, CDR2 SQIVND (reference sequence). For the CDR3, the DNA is TGTGCCAGCAGGGTATCGGTAACCTACAATGAGCAGTTCTTC. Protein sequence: CASRVSVTYNEQFF.

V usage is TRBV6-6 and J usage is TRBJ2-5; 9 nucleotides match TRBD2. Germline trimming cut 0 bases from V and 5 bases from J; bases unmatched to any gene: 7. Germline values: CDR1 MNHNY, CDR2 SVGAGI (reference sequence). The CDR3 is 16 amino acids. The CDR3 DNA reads TGTGCCAGCAGTTACTCCGGCGGGACTAGCCTTGAGACCCAGTACTTC. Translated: CASSYSGGTSLETQYF.

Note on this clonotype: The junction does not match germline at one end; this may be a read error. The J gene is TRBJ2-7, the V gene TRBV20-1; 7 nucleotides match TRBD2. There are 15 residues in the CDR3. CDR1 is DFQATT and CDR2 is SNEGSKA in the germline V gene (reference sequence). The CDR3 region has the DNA TGCAGTGCTTCCAGAGCTAGCGGCGACCCCTACGAGCAGTGCTTC. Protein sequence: CSASRASGDPYEQCF.